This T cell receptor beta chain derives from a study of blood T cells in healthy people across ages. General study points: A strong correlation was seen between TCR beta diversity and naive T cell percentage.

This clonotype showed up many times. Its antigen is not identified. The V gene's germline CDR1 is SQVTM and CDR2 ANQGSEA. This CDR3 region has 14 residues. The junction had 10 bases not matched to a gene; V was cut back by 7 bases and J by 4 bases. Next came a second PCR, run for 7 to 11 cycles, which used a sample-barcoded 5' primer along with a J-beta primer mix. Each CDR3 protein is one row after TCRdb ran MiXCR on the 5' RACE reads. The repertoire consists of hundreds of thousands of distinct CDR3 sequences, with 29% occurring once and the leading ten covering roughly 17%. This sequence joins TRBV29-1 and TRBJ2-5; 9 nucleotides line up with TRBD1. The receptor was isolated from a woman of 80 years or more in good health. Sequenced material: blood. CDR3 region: CSGTTGGAGETQYF. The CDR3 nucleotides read TGCAGCGGCACCACAGGGGGCGCGGGAGAGACCCAGTACTTC.